The sequence of this T cell receptor (beta chain) was determined in a study of T cells expressing NK-cell markers. Turning to the study itself: In sorted CD3+CD56+NKG2C+, CD3+CD56+NKG2C- and CD3+CD56-NKG2C+ T cells, TCR beta repertoires were obtained. The eight sequenced donors comprised seven who were HCMV-seropositive and one who was seronegative.

No DNA is given; TCRdb re-called the 5' RACE reads and lists each CDR3 protein once. The sample table sets out 500,000 or so distinct CDR3 sequences. Study-level results: Whether the expanded NKG2C+ T cell clones recognized HCMV remained unclear.

Turning to this clonotype: What it binds is not known.

This clonotype originated in a man in his late teens or twenties in good health. The material sequenced was blood T cells: a sorted CD56 or NKG2C T cell subset, CD4+ or CD8+ T cells, or bulk PBMC T cells (not recorded which).

The CDR3 sequence is CASNLPGLADKNIQYF. The rearrangement uses TRBV7-2 and TRBJ2-4; checking the TCRdb D call of TRBD2 is not possible without DNA. The germline CDR1 and CDR2 sequences are SGHTA and FQGNSA. The CDR3 is 16 residues long.